The clone carrying this T cell receptor (beta chain) showed up just a few times. The antigen is not known. The data were taken from a study of glioma-infiltrating T cells. Study summary: Sequencing aimed for 4.5- to 10-fold coverage of 950,000 to 1,000,000 peripheral T cells. Broader study findings: Tissue and blood shared very few CDR3 sequences. Shared blood CDR3 signature motifs marked patients with low tissue-blood divergence. Tissue-blood divergence was below expectation in non-neoplastic patients, above in gliomas.

Looked up from germline, CDR1 is MDHEN and CDR2 is SYDVKM. Trimming left V 7 bases short and J 0 bases short, with 18 bases between. The CDR3 is made up of 16 amino acids. The iRepertoire nested amplicon-rescue multiplex PCR amplified TCR alpha and beta CDR3s from RNA. TCRdb reanalysed the multiplex PCR reads using MiXCR and keeps one entry per CDR3 protein. The sample lists more than 350,000 distinct CDR3 sequences, 41% occurring once. The material sequenced was glioma tissue, nonneoplastic brain tissue, or PBMCs (not recorded which). The receptor comes from a human donor with low-grade glioma or glioblastoma, undergoing nonglioma brain surgery, or in good health (not recorded which). The chain links TRBV28 to TRBJ1-1; D possibly corresponds to TRBD1 (5 bases). This chain's CDR3 is CASTPGGLRMNTEAFF. In DNA, the CDR3 is TGTGCCAGCACCCCCGGGGGTTTAAGAATGAACACTGAAGCTTTCTTT.